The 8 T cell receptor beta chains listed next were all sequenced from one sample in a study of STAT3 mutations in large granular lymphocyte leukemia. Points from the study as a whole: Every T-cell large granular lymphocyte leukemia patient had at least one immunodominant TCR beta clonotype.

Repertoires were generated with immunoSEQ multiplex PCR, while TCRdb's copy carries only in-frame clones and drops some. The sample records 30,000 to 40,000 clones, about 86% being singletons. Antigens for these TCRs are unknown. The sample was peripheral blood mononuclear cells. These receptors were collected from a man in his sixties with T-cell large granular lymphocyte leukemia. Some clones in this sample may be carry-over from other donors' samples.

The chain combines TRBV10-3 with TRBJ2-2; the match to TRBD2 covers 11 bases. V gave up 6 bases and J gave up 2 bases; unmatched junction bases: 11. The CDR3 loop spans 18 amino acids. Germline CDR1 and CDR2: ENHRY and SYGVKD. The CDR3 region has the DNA TGTGCCATCAGCCCAACCGGGACTAGCGGACCTAACACCGGGGAGCTGTTTTTT. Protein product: CAISPTGTSGPNTGELFF.

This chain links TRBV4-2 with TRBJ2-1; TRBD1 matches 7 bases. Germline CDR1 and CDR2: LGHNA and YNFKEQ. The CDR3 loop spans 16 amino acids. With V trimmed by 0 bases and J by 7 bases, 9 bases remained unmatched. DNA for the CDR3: TGTGCCAGCAGCCAAGATCCCGGGACAGACAGGAATGAGCAGTTCTTC. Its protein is CASSQDPGTDRNEQFF.

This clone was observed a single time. CDR3 nucleotides: TGTGCCAGCGCCCAAATGGATTGGGGGGCGGAGACCCAGTACTTC. Amino acids: CASAQMDWGAETQYF. The gene calls are TRBV6-6 and TRBJ2-5, with D perhaps being TRBD1 or TRBD2 (6 bases each). Trimming cost V 8 bases and J 5 bases, with 21 bases left between them. From germline, CDR1 is MNHNY and CDR2 SVGAGI (reference sequence). This CDR3 is 15 amino acids long.

The CDR3 sequence: CASSLQGYEQYF. CDR3 coding DNA: TGCGCCAGCAGCTTGCAGGGCTACGAGCAGTACTTC. The rearrangement links TRBV5-1 to TRBJ2-7; possibly TRBD1 for D (5 bases). The CDR3 is 12 residues long. In germline, CDR1 is SGHRS, CDR2 YFSETQ. V was cut by 1 base and J by 3 bases, with 5 bases left in between.

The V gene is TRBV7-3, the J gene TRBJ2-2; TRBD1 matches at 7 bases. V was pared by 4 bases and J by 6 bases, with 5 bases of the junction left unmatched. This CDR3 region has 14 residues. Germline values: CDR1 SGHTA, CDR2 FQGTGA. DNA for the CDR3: TGTGCCAGCAGCTCGACAGGGCCTCCCGGGGAGCTGTTTTTT. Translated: CASSSTGPPGELFF.

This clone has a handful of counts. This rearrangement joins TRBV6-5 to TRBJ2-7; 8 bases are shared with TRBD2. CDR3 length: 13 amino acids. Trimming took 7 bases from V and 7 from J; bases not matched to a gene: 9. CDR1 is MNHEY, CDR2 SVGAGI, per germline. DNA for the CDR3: TGTGCCAGCACCATTCCGGGGGGGGCGGAGCAGTACTTC. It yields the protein CASTIPGGAEQYF.

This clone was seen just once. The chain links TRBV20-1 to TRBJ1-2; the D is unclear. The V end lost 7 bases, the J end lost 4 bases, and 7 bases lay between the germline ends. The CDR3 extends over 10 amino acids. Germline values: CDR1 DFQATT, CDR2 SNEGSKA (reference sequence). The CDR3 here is CSVTSYGYTF. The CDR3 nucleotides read TGCAGTGTCACCAGCTATGGCTACACCTTC.

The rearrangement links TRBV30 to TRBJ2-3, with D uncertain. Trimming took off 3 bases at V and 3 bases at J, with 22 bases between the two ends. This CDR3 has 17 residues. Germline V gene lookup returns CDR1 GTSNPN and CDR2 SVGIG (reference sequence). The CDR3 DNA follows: TGTGCCTGGAGCCCGCGCTTACGTCCGCTGGCGACAGATACGCAGTATTTT. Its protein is CAWSPRLRPLATDTQYF.